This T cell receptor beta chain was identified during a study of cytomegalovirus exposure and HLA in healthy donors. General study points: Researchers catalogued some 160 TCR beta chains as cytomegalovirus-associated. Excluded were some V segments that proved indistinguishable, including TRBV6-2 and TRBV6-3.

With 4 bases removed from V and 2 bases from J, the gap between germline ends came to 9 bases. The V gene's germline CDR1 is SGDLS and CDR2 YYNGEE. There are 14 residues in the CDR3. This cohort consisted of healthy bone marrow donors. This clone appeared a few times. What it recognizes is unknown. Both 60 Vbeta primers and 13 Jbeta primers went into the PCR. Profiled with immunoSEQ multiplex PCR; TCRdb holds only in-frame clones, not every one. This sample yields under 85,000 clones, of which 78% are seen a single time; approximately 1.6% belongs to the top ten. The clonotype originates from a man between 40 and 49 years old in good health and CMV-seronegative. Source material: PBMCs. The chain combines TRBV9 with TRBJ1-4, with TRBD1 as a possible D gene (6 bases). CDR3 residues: CASSTQGTNEKLFF. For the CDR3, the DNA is TGTGCCAGCAGCACACAGGGTACTAATGAAAAACTGTTTTTT.